These T cell receptor beta chains were read from a single sample in a study of T-cell memory formation after mild COVID-19. TCRdb used MiXCR to reprocess the 5' RACE reads, holding one entry per CDR3 protein. The table lists tens of thousands of distinct CDR3 sequences, 9.5% to 15% of them singletons, with approximately 23% in the top ten. Input material: PBMCs or a T cell subset sorted from them (not recorded which). Every receptor here comes from a young man who had mild COVID-19 (a few samples of this study predate the infection). Cell type and time point are not known. Both conserved end residues are part of each CDR3. The order of the fields is D gene, V gene, clone size, J gene, CDR3 DNA, CDR3 protein. The D gene is left open where the match is weak. Where a row states a size, it is once, few, many or the class of an expanded clone; other rows omit it.

d_call: TRBD2; v_call: TRBV3-1; clone_size: few; j_call: TRBJ2-3; cdr3_nt: TGTGCCAGCAGCCGAAGCGGGGCAGATACGCAGTATTTT; cdr3_aa: CASSRSGADTQYF
d_call: .; v_call: TRBV7-9; clone_size: few; j_call: TRBJ2-7; cdr3_nt: TGTGCCAGCAGCCAGGGGGGCTACTCCTACGAGCAGTACTTC; cdr3_aa: CASSQGGYSYEQYF
d_call: .; v_call: TRBV18; clone_size: many; j_call: TRBJ2-5; cdr3_nt: TGTGCCAGCTCACCCTCCGCAGAGACCCAGTACTTC; cdr3_aa: CASSPSAETQYF
d_call: .; v_call: TRBV4-2; clone_size: many; j_call: TRBJ2-2; cdr3_nt: TGTGCCAGCAGCCAACTTAGACTAGCGAACACCGGGGAGCTGTTTTTT; cdr3_aa: CASSQLRLANTGELFF
d_call: .; v_call: TRBV20-1; clone_size: .; j_call: TRBJ2-7; cdr3_nt: TGCAGTGCTAGTGGGCAGGAATCCTACGAGCAGTACTTC; cdr3_aa: CSASGQESYEQYF
d_call: .; v_call: TRBV7-9; clone_size: many; j_call: TRBJ2-3; cdr3_nt: TGTGCCAGCCTGCAGCTTGCTAGCACAGATACGCAGTATTTT; cdr3_aa: CASLQLASTDTQYF
d_call: TRBD1; v_call: TRBV11-2; clone_size: .; j_call: TRBJ2-6; cdr3_nt: TGTGCCAGCAGCCCCCGGACAGGGGGCCGAACCTCTGGGGCCAACGTCCTGACTTTC; cdr3_aa: CASSPRTGGRTSGANVLTF
d_call: TRBD2; v_call: TRBV4-1; clone_size: few; j_call: TRBJ2-7; cdr3_nt: TGCGCCAGCAGCCAAGACCGCGGGAGCGGGGGGTCCTACGAGCAGTACTTC; cdr3_aa: CASSQDRGSGGSYEQYF
d_call: TRBD2; v_call: TRBV20-1; clone_size: few; j_call: TRBJ2-1; cdr3_nt: TGCAGTGCTAATAGCGGGGCATGGATGGAGCAGTTCTTC; cdr3_aa: CSANSGAWMEQFF
d_call: TRBD1; v_call: TRBV7-9; clone_size: few; j_call: TRBJ1-6; cdr3_nt: TGTGCCAGCAGCCGGACAGGGGGGATTAATTCACCCCTCCACTTT; cdr3_aa: CASSRTGGINSPLHF
d_call: .; v_call: TRBV7-2; clone_size: .; j_call: TRBJ2-3; cdr3_nt: TGTGCCAGCAGCTTCTCAGAAAGCACAGATACGCAGTATTTT; cdr3_aa: CASSFSESTDTQYF
d_call: .; v_call: TRBV6-2/TRBV6-3; clone_size: few; j_call: TRBJ1-1; cdr3_nt: TGTGCCAGCAGTTACGGGGAATTGACTGAAGCTTTCTTT; cdr3_aa: CASSYGELTEAFF
d_call: .; v_call: TRBV4-2; clone_size: .; j_call: TRBJ2-2; cdr3_nt: TGTGCCAGCAGCGGCGGGGAGGTGGGCGGGGAGCTGTTTTTT; cdr3_aa: CASSGGEVGGELFF
d_call: TRBD2; v_call: TRBV15; clone_size: many; j_call: TRBJ2-1; cdr3_nt: TGTGCCACCAGCAGGGCCCGGGGGGGGTCGGACAATGAGCAGTTCTTC; cdr3_aa: CATSRARGGSDNEQFF
d_call: TRBD2; v_call: TRBV20-1; clone_size: few; j_call: TRBJ2-3; cdr3_nt: TGCAGTGGAGCTCGGGCGGGGGGAACAGATACGCAGTATTTT; cdr3_aa: CSGARAGGTDTQYF
d_call: .; v_call: TRBV5-1; clone_size: many; j_call: TRBJ1-1; cdr3_nt: TGCGCCAGCAGCTCGGGACCCCCACGGGACACTGAAGCTTTCTTT; cdr3_aa: CASSSGPPRDTEAFF
d_call: .; v_call: TRBV4-2; clone_size: few; j_call: TRBJ2-2; cdr3_nt: TGTGCCAGCAGCCAAGATATGTCAGGGCTGGGCGGGGAGCTGTTTTTT; cdr3_aa: CASSQDMSGLGGELFF
d_call: TRBD1; v_call: TRBV12-3/TRBV12-4; clone_size: few; j_call: TRBJ2-1; cdr3_nt: TGTGCCAGCAGTTCTCCGACAGGGACGACCGGGCAGTTCTTC; cdr3_aa: CASSSPTGTTGQFF
d_call: .; v_call: TRBV6-5; clone_size: .; j_call: TRBJ2-1; cdr3_nt: TGTGCCAGCACGGAGACCTCCTACAATGAGCAGTTCTTC; cdr3_aa: CASTETSYNEQFF
d_call: TRBD2; v_call: TRBV7-9; clone_size: few; j_call: TRBJ2-3; cdr3_nt: TGTGCCAGCAGCTTACCTCCGGGACTAGCGGGGAAGGGAGATACGCAGTATTTT; cdr3_aa: CASSLPPGLAGKGDTQYF
d_call: .; v_call: TRBV6-5; clone_size: few; j_call: TRBJ1-4; cdr3_nt: TGTGCCAGCAGTTATTCTCGGGGCACCAATGAAAAACTGTTTTTT; cdr3_aa: CASSYSRGTNEKLFF
d_call: TRBD2; v_call: TRBV7-8; clone_size: .; j_call: TRBJ2-1; cdr3_nt: TGTGCCAGCAGCACGCGGGGGGCTTTTTACAATGAGCAGTTCTTC; cdr3_aa: CASSTRGAFYNEQFF
d_call: .; v_call: TRBV20-1; clone_size: .; j_call: TRBJ1-2; cdr3_nt: TGCAGTGCGGGGTCCGGGACACCGATTAACTATGGCTACACCTTC; cdr3_aa: CSAGSGTPINYGYTF
d_call: TRBD1; v_call: TRBV11-2; clone_size: few; j_call: TRBJ1-6; cdr3_nt: TGTGCCAGCAGCCCCCGCAGGGGGCTTGATTCACCCCTCCACTTT; cdr3_aa: CASSPRRGLDSPLHF
d_call: TRBD2; v_call: TRBV29-1; clone_size: many; j_call: TRBJ2-1; cdr3_nt: TGCAGCGTTGAAATCCCTAGCGGATACAATGAGCAGTTCTTC; cdr3_aa: CSVEIPSGYNEQFF
d_call: .; v_call: TRBV10-3; clone_size: few; j_call: TRBJ1-1; cdr3_nt: TGTGCCATCAGGGGAACATATGAAGCTTTCTTT; cdr3_aa: CAIRGTYEAFF
d_call: .; v_call: TRBV12-3/TRBV12-4; clone_size: .; j_call: TRBJ1-4; cdr3_nt: TGTGCCAGCAGTTTCTCCGCGGCTAATGAAAAACTGTTTTTT; cdr3_aa: CASSFSAANEKLFF
d_call: .; v_call: TRBV20-1; clone_size: few; j_call: TRBJ1-3; cdr3_nt: TGCAGTGTCTCTGGGGCTGGAAACACCATATATTTT; cdr3_aa: CSVSGAGNTIYF
d_call: TRBD2; v_call: TRBV27; clone_size: few; j_call: TRBJ2-1; cdr3_nt: TGTGCCAGCAGTATAGCGGGGGACTCCTACAATGAGCAGTTCTTC; cdr3_aa: CASSIAGDSYNEQFF
d_call: TRBD2; v_call: TRBV25-1; clone_size: .; j_call: TRBJ2-3; cdr3_nt: TGTGCCAGCAGTGATAGACTAGCGACAGATACGCAGTATTTT; cdr3_aa: CASSDRLATDTQYF
d_call: .; v_call: TRBV28; clone_size: .; j_call: TRBJ1-2; cdr3_nt: TGTGCCAGCAGTTTTGGGCAGGGCCTCGACTATGGCTACACCTTC; cdr3_aa: CASSFGQGLDYGYTF
d_call: TRBD1; v_call: TRBV6-6; clone_size: .; j_call: TRBJ1-5; cdr3_nt: TGTGCCAGCAGTAGGGACAGGGAAGCCCAGCATTTT; cdr3_aa: CASSRDREAQHF
d_call: TRBD2; v_call: TRBV7-7; clone_size: few; j_call: TRBJ2-5; cdr3_nt: TGTGCTAGCAGCTTGCTAGCGGGCCCCCAAGAGACCCAGTACTTC; cdr3_aa: CASSLLAGPQETQYF
d_call: .; v_call: TRBV5-1; clone_size: many; j_call: TRBJ2-2; cdr3_nt: TGCGCCAGCAGCCTGACAGGGAACACCGGGGAGCTGTTTTTT; cdr3_aa: CASSLTGNTGELFF
d_call: .; v_call: TRBV29-1; clone_size: many; j_call: TRBJ2-1; cdr3_nt: TGCAGCGCCGGGGGAGGGGGACCCCCGTCGGGAAATGAGCAGTTCTTC; cdr3_aa: CSAGGGGPPSGNEQFF
d_call: TRBD2; v_call: TRBV20-1; clone_size: few; j_call: TRBJ2-5; cdr3_nt: TGCAGTGCGGACCCGCGGACTAGCGGGGGGAAAGAGACCCAGTACTTC; cdr3_aa: CSADPRTSGGKETQYF
d_call: .; v_call: TRBV28; clone_size: few; j_call: TRBJ2-3; cdr3_nt: TGTGCCAGCACTACCCAGGGCACAGATACGCAGTATTTT; cdr3_aa: CASTTQGTDTQYF
d_call: .; v_call: TRBV6-5; clone_size: many; j_call: TRBJ1-1; cdr3_nt: TGTGCCAGCAGTTACAGGTCGGCAGGGGCCACTGAAGCTTTCTTT; cdr3_aa: CASSYRSAGATEAFF
d_call: .; v_call: TRBV5-1; clone_size: few; j_call: TRBJ2-5; cdr3_nt: TGCGCCAGCAGCTTGGCTGGGACGAGGGGAGAGACCCAGTACTTC; cdr3_aa: CASSLAGTRGETQYF
d_call: .; v_call: TRBV7-2; clone_size: few; j_call: TRBJ1-2; cdr3_nt: TGTGCCAGCAGCTCCCCCGGACGGAACTATGGCTACACCTTC; cdr3_aa: CASSSPGRNYGYTF
d_call: .; v_call: TRBV5-1; clone_size: .; j_call: TRBJ1-3; cdr3_nt: TGCGCCAGCAGCGACACGAGCTCTGGAAACACCATATATTTT; cdr3_aa: CASSDTSSGNTIYF
d_call: .; v_call: TRBV9; clone_size: few; j_call: TRBJ2-5; cdr3_nt: TGTGCCAGCAGCGTAGCTCTTAACAGGCCGGAGGAGACCCAGTACTTC; cdr3_aa: CASSVALNRPEETQYF
d_call: .; v_call: TRBV24-1; clone_size: .; j_call: TRBJ2-5; cdr3_nt: TGTGCCACCAGATTCCCGGGACACCAAGAGACCCAGTACTTC; cdr3_aa: CATRFPGHQETQYF
d_call: .; v_call: TRBV12-3/TRBV12-4; clone_size: .; j_call: TRBJ1-2; cdr3_nt: TGTGCCAGCAGGGACACCGCCCTAGGTGGCTACACCTTC; cdr3_aa: CASRDTALGGYTF
d_call: .; v_call: TRBV6-4; clone_size: .; j_call: TRBJ2-3; cdr3_nt: TGTGCCAGCAGTCTAGCTTCAGGAACAGATACGCAGTATTTT; cdr3_aa: CASSLASGTDTQYF
d_call: .; v_call: TRBV3-2; clone_size: .; j_call: TRBJ1-1; cdr3_nt: TGTGCCAGCAGCCCTACAGAGCTGAACACTGAAGCTTTCTTT; cdr3_aa: CASSPTELNTEAFF
d_call: .; v_call: TRBV7-2; clone_size: few; j_call: TRBJ2-5; cdr3_nt: TGTGCCAGCAGCCCCCTGGCCCTCCAAGAGACCCAGTACTTC; cdr3_aa: CASSPLALQETQYF
d_call: TRBD2; v_call: TRBV6-2/TRBV6-3; clone_size: few; j_call: TRBJ2-4; cdr3_nt: TGTGCCAGCAGCCTCGGAGCGGGGAGCGCCAAAAACATTCAGTACTTC; cdr3_aa: CASSLGAGSAKNIQYF
d_call: TRBD2; v_call: TRBV7-3; clone_size: many; j_call: TRBJ2-1; cdr3_nt: TGTGCCAGCAGCTACCTAGCGGTAAGCTCCTACAATGAGCAGTTCTTC; cdr3_aa: CASSYLAVSSYNEQFF
d_call: .; v_call: TRBV18; clone_size: many; j_call: TRBJ2-2; cdr3_nt: TGTGCCAGCTCACCAGGGGTAAGACAGAAGATTGCCGGGGAGCTGTTTTTT; cdr3_aa: CASSPGVRQKIAGELFF
d_call: TRBD2; v_call: TRBV5-5; clone_size: many; j_call: TRBJ2-1; cdr3_nt: TGTGCCAGCAGCGCGACAGGGACTAGCGGGCGAATCGCCTACAATGAGCAGTTCTTC; cdr3_aa: CASSATGTSGRIAYNEQFF
d_call: .; v_call: TRBV7-9; clone_size: many; j_call: TRBJ1-6; cdr3_nt: TGTGCCAGCAGCGCATGGACCGGCAATAATTCACCCCTCCACTTT; cdr3_aa: CASSAWTGNNSPLHF
d_call: .; v_call: TRBV9; clone_size: few; j_call: TRBJ1-1; cdr3_nt: TGTGCCAGCAGCGTAGAGGGGGGGCAGCCGACTGAAGCTTTCTTT; cdr3_aa: CASSVEGGQPTEAFF
d_call: .; v_call: TRBV12-3/TRBV12-4; clone_size: .; j_call: TRBJ1-5; cdr3_nt: TGTGCCAGCAGTTCCAGGGGCAGCAATCAGCCCCAGCATTTT; cdr3_aa: CASSSRGSNQPQHF
d_call: TRBD2; v_call: TRBV20-1; clone_size: .; j_call: TRBJ2-3; cdr3_nt: TGCAGTGCATCCTCCTCCGGGGGGGCCGGGGTAGATACGCAGTATTTT; cdr3_aa: CSASSSGGAGVDTQYF